The entry below gives a single T cell receptor beta chain sequence along with its context. Its antigen is not identified. This entry is derived from a study of identical twins. Notes on the study in general: Insertions were fewer in abundant cord blood beta clonotypes, whereas memory repertoires showed none of this pattern.

Unmatched junction bases numbered 3, after V lost 3 bases and J lost 2 bases. The CDR3 consists of 15 residues. Germline CDR1 is SGHKS and CDR2 is YYEKEE (reference sequence). A single record per CDR3 protein comes from TCRdb applying MiXCR to the 5' RACE reads. The data contain around 550,000 distinct CDR3 sequences, about 15% of them seen just once; the ten biggest clones take up roughly 0.44%. With no exceptions, donors were healthy Caucasians. In addition, the sample was reused for a study of yellow fever vaccine responses in identical twins.

The V call is TRBV5-5, the J call TRBJ2-1, with 9 positions matching TRBD2. The sequencing input was CD4+ T cells sorted from blood. The sequence was obtained from a woman aged 18-35 years in good health. The CDR3 DNA follows: TGTGCCAGCAGCTGGACTAGCGCTACCTACAATGAGCAGTTCTTC. It translates to CASSWTSATYNEQFF.